This note documents a single T cell receptor (beta chain) sequence. Its antigen is not identified. Clones were read by immunoSEQ multiplex PCR, and TCRdb kept only the in-frame ones, dropping some. This table holds around 140,000 clones, 80% to 90% found once. These data belong to a study of T cell responses to AZD1222 COVID-19 vaccine. Findings and caveats of the study: Among those given AZD1222, only 5 to 7 were seropositive at baseline. Clonal diversity was possibly underestimated, and white British individuals and females predominated among donors. After two AZD1222 doses, spike-specific TCR breadth and depth rose versus day 0. Repertoire collection took place solely once the T cell response had peaked.

Trimming stripped 5 bases from V and 1 base from J, with 11 bases between. This CDR3 spans 14 amino acids. Germline CDR1 and CDR2: LNHNV and YYDKDF (reference sequence). Sequencing used peripheral blood, obtained on day 0 of AZD1222 vaccination. This sequence originates from an adult in good health. The V and J genes are TRBV15 and TRBJ1-1; perhaps TRBD1 as D (6 bases). CDR3 amino acids: CATSLTGTNTEAFF. As DNA, the CDR3 is TGTGCCACCAGCCTAACAGGGACGAACACTGAAGCTTTCTTT.